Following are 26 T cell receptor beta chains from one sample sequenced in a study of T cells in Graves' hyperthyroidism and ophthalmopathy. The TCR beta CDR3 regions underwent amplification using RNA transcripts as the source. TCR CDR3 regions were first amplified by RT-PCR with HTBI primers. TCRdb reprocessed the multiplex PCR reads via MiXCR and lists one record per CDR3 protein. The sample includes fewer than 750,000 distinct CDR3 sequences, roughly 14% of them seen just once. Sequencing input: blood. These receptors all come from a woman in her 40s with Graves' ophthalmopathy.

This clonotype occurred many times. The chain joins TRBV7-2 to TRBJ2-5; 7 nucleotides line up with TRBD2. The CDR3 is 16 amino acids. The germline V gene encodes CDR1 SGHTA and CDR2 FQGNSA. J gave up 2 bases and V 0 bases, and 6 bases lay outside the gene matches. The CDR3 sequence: CASSLAWGGSQETQYF. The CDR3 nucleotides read TGTGCCAGCAGCTTAGCGTGGGGGGGGTCACAAGAGACCCAGTACTTC.

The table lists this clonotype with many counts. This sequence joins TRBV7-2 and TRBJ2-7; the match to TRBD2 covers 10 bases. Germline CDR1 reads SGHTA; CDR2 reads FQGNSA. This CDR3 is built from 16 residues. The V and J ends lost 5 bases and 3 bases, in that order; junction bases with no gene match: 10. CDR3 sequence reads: CASSASLASGSYEQYF. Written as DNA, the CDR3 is TGTGCCAGCAGCGCCTCCCTTGCTAGCGGGAGCTACGAGCAGTACTTC.

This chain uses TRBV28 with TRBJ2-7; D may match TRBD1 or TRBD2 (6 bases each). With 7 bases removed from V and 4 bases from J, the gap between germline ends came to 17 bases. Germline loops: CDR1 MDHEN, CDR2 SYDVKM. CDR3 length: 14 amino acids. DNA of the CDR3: TGTGCCAGCACCGCCCCCGGGGGCACGTACGAGCAGTACTTC. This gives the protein CASTAPGGTYEQYF.

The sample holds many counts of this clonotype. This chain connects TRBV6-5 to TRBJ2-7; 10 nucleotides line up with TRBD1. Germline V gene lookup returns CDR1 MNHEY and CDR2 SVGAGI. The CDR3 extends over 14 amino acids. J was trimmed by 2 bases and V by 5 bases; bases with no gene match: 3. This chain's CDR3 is CASSRTGGAYEQYF. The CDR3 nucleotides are TGTGCCAGCAGTCGGACAGGGGGGGCCTACGAGCAGTACTTC.

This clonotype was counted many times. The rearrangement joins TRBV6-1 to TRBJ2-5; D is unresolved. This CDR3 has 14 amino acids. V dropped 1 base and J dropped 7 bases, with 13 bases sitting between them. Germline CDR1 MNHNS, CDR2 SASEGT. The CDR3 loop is CASSEGQAVVTQYF. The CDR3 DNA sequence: TGTGCCAGCAGTGAAGGGCAGGCCGTAGTGACCCAGTACTTC.

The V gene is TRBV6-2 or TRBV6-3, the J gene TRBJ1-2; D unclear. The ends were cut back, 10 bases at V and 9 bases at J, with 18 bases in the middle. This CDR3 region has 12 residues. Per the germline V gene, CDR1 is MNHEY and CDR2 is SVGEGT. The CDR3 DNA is TGTGCCACCGTCCGTTTGGGTATCCGCTACACCTTC. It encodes CATVRLGIRYTF.

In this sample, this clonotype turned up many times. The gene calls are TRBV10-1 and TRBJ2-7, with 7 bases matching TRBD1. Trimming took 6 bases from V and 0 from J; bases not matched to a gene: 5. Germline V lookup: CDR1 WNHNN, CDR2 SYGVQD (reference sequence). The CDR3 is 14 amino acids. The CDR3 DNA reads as TGCGCCAGCAGGGAGGACAGGTTCTCCTACGAGCAGTACTTC. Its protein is CASREDRFSYEQYF.

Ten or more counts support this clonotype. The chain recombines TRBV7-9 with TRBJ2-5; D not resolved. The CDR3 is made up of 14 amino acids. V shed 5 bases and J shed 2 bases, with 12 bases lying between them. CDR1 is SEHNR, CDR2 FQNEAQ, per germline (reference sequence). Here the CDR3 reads CASSTLEVQETQYF. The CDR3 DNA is TGTGCCAGCAGCACGCTTGAGGTGCAAGAGACCCAGTACTTC.

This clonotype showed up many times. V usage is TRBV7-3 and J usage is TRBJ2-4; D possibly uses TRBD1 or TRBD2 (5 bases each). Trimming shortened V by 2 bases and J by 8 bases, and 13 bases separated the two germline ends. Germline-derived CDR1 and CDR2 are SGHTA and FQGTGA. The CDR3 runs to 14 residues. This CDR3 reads CASSLGAGRDIQYF. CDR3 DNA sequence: TGTGCCAGCAGCTTAGGGGCAGGGAGAGACATTCAGTACTTC.

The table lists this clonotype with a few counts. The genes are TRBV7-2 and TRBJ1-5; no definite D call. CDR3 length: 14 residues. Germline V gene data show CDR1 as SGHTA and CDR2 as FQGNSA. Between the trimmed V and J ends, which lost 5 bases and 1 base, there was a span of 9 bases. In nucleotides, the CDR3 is TGTGCCAGCAGCCTCCCAGAAAGCAATCAGCCCCAGCATTTT. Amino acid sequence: CASSLPESNQPQHF.

The CDR3 here is CSARAGNTIYF. In DNA, the CDR3 is TGCAGTGCTAGGGCTGGAAACACCATATATTTT. The rearrangement joins TRBV20-1 to TRBJ1-3; D remains ambiguous. Per the germline V gene, CDR1 is DFQATT and CDR2 is SNEGSKA (reference sequence). Trimming took 3 bases from V and 2 from J, leaving 2 bases between them. This CDR3 is built from 11 residues.

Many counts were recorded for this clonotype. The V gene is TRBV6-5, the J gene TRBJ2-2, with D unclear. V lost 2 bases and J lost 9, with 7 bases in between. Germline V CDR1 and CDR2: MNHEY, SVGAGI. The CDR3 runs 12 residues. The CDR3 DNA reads TGTGCCAGCAGTTACGGTCACAGGGAGCTGTTTTTT. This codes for CASSYGHRELFF.

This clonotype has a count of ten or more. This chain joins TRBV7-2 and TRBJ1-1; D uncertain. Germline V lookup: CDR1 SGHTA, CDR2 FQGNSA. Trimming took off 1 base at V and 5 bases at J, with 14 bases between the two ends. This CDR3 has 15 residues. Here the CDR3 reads CASSLEYGRTTEAFF. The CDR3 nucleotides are TGTGCCAGCAGCTTAGAATATGGGCGAACGACTGAAGCTTTCTTT.

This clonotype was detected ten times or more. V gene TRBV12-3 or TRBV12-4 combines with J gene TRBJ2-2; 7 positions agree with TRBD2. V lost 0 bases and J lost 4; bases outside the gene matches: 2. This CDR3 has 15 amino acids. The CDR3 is CASSLAGGVTGELFF. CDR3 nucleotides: TGTGCCAGCAGTTTAGCGGGAGGGGTCACCGGGGAGCTGTTTTTT.

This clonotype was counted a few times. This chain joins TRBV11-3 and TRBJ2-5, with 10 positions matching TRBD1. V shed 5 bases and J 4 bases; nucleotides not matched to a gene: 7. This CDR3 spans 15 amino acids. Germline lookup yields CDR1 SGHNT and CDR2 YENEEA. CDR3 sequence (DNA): TGTGCCAGCAGCCCGGCCGGGACAGGGGTAGAGACCCAGTACTTC. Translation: CASSPAGTGVETQYF.

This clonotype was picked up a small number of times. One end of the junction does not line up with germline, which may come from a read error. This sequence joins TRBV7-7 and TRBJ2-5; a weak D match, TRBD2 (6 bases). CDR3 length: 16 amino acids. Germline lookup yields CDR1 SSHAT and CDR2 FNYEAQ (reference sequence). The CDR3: CASSLRPQGLQETQYF. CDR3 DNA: TGTGCTAGCAGCCTCCGACCTCAGGGACTCCAAGAGACCCAGTACTTC.

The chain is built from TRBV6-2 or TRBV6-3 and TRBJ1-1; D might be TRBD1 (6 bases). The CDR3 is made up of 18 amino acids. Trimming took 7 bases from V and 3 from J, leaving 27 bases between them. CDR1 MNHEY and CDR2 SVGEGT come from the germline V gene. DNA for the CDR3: TGTGCCAGCACCCTCCTCCCTCCTACCGGGACAAAAGACACTGAAGCTTTCTTT. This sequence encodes CASTLLPPTGTKDTEAFF.

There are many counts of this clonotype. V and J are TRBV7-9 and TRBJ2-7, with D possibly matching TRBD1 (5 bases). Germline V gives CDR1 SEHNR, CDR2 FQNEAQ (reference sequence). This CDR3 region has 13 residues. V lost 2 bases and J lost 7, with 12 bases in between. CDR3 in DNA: TGTGCCAGCAGCTTATCTCCAGGGTGGGAGCAGTACTTC. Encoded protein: CASSLSPGWEQYF.

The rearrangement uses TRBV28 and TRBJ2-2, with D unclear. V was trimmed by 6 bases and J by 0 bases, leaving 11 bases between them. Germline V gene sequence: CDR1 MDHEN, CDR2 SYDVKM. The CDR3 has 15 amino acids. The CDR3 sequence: CASRDRAANTGELFF. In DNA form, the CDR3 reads TGTGCCAGCAGAGACCGGGCGGCGAACACCGGGGAGCTGTTTTTT.

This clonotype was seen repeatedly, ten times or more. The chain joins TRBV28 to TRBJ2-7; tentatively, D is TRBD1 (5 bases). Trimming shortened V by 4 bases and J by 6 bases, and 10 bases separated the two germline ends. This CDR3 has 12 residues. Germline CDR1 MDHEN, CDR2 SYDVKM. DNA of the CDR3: TGTGCCAGCAGTTCCATACAGGTCGAGCAGTACTTC. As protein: CASSSIQVEQYF.

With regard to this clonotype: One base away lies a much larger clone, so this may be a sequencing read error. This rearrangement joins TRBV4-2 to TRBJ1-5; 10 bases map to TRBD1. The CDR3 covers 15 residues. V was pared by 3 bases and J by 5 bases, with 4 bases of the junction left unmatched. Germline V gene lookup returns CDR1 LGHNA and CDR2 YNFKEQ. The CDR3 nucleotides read TGTGCCAGCAGCCACTGGACAGGGGGTGATCAGCCCCAGCATTTT. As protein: CASSHWTGGDQPQHF.

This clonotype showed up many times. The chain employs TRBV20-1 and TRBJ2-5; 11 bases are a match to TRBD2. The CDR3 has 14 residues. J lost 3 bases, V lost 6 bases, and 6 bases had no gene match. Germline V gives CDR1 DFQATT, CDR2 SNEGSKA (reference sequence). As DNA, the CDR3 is TGCAGTGCCGCCACTAGCGGGAGAAAAGAGACCCAGTACTTC. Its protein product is CSAATSGRKETQYF.

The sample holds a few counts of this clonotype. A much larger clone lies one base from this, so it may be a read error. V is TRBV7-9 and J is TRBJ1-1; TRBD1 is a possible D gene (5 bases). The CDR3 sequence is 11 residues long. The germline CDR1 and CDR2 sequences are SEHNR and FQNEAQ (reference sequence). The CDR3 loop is CASSLVGDALF. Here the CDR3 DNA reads TGTGCCAGCAGCTTAGTAGGGGATGCTCTCTTT. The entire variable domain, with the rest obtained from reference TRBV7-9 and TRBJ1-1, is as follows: DTGVSQNPRHKITKRGQNVTFRCDPISEHNRLYWYRQTLGQGPEFLTYFQNEAQLEKSRLLSDRFSAERPKGSFSTLEIQRTEQGDSAMYLCASSLVGDALFGQGTRLTVV.

This CDR3 reads CASSSGTGVGYTF. CDR3 DNA sequence: TGCGCCAGCAGTTCCGGGACAGGGGTCGGCTACACCTTC. The rearrangement uses TRBV5-1 and TRBJ1-2; 10 bases line up with TRBD1. V lost 5 bases and J lost 8; bases outside the gene matches: 6. Germline CDR1 reads SGHRS; CDR2 reads YFSETQ. CDR3 length equals 13 residues.

The CDR3 reads CANWKAGLGYTF. The CDR3 nucleotides read TGTGCCAACTGGAAAGCAGGGCTTGGCTACACCTTC. This sequence joins TRBV6-1 and TRBJ1-2, with D possibly TRBD1 on 5 matching bases. CDR1 and CDR2 (germline): MNHNS, SASEGT. The V end was cut by 10 bases, the J end by 7 bases, with 16 bases between. The CDR3 has 12 residues.

The CDR3 loop reads CASSSTGMQPQHF. CDR3 bases: TGTGCCAGCAGCTCTACGGGTATGCAGCCCCAGCATTTT. The chain combines TRBV5-6 with TRBJ1-5; D unclear. Germline loops: CDR1 SGHDT, CDR2 YYEEEE. The CDR3 has 13 amino acids. Trimming removed 3 bases at V and 7 bases at J, with 11 bases between.